The 27 T cell receptor beta chains below come from one sample, sequenced in a study of cytomegalovirus exposure and HLA in healthy donors. The PCR made use of 60 Vbeta and 13 Jbeta primers. Profiled with immunoSEQ multiplex PCR; TCRdb holds only in-frame clones, not every one. The profile shows 120,000 or so clones, roughly 14% of them singletons. Specimen: PBMCs. The receptor set was obtained from a woman between 18 and 30 years old in good health and CMV-seronegative.

This clone was counted between two and nine times. V usage is TRBV6-1 and J usage is TRBJ1-1; perhaps TRBD1 as D (5 bases). Germline values: CDR1 MNHNS, CDR2 SASEGT. CDR3 length: 15 amino acids. Deletions cut 4 bases from V and 3 bases from J, with 15 bases between. The CDR3 DNA is TGTGCCAGCAGTGTGGGAAAGGGGTTGTACACTGAAGCTTTCTTT. This gives the protein CASSVGKGLYTEAFF.

The chain combines TRBV5-6 with TRBJ2-5, with 9 bases that match TRBD1. The CDR3 totals 15 residues. Germline assignment: CDR1 SGHDT and CDR2 YYEEEE. V lost 3 bases to trimming and J lost 6 bases; unmatched junction nucleotides: 9. CDR3 sequence: CASSSGQGSAKTQYF. The CDR3 region has the DNA TGTGCCAGCAGCTCGGGACAGGGCTCGGCGAAGACCCAGTACTTC.

This clone was counted only a few times. The chain links TRBV27 to TRBJ2-5; 8 nucleotides align to TRBD2. The CDR3 length is 15 residues. J lost 3 bases, V lost 4 bases, and 7 bases had no gene match. Germline CDR1 MNHEY, CDR2 SMNVEV (reference sequence). The CDR3 DNA is TGTGCCAGCAGTTGGGGCAGCGGGGGTAAAGAGACCCAGTACTTC. It codes for CASSWGSGGKETQYF.

V gene TRBV2 combines with J gene TRBJ2-3; 8 bases are a match to TRBD2. The CDR3 is made up of 17 amino acids. Losses at the gene ends were 1 base for V and 2 bases for J; bases not matched to a gene: 8. CDR1 and CDR2 (germline): SNHLY, FYNNEI. As DNA, the CDR3 is TGTGCCAGCAGTGAAGGGTCTAGCGGGCGATTCACAGATACGCAGTATTTT. Its translation is CASSEGSSGRFTDTQYF.

The gene calls are TRBV16 and TRBJ1-5; D ambiguous. Trimming shortened V by 6 bases and J by 4 bases, and 10 bases separated the two germline ends. Germline V gene sequence: CDR1 KGHSY, CDR2 FQNENV. The CDR3 has 13 residues. The CDR3 protein is CASSRHQNQPQHF. CDR3 coding DNA: TGTGCCAGCAGTCGACACCAGAATCAGCCCCAGCATTTT. The variable domain in full, completed from reference TRBV16 and TRBJ1-5, reads GEEVAQTPKHLVRGEGQKAKLYCAPIKGHSYVFWYQQVLKNEFKFLISFQNENVFDETGMPKERFSAKCLPNSPCSLEIQATKLEDSAVYFCASSRHQNQPQHFGDGTRLSIL.

This clone was recorded a few times. This chain links TRBV28 with TRBJ1-1; D remains ambiguous. This CDR3 has 17 amino acids. Germline assignment: CDR1 MDHEN and CDR2 SYDVKM. V was trimmed by 5 bases and J by 10 bases, leaving 29 bases between them. The CDR3 reads CASSPKGWETGSDLAFF. CDR3 sequence (DNA): TGTGCCAGCAGTCCCAAAGGCTGGGAGACTGGGTCGGATTTAGCTTTCTTT.

V is TRBV28 and J is TRBJ2-7, with D maybe TRBD1 (6 bases). Germline loops: CDR1 MDHEN, CDR2 SYDVKM. This CDR3 has 15 residues. V was trimmed by 4 bases and J by 0 bases, leaving 13 bases between them. In DNA form, the CDR3 reads TGTGCCAGCAGTTCCAGGGGATTTCCCTCCTACGAGCAGTACTTC. Translated, it gives CASSSRGFPSYEQYF.

The chain recombines TRBV6-1 with TRBJ2-7; D gene uncertain. Germline V gene sequence: CDR1 MNHNS, CDR2 SASEGT. The CDR3 runs to 13 residues. The V gene lost 4 bases and the J gene lost 0 bases, with 7 bases spanning the gap. The CDR3: CASSGWASYEQYF. The CDR3 DNA reads TGTGCCAGCAGTGGTTGGGCCTCCTACGAGCAGTACTTC.

Only a few counts were recorded for this clone. This rearrangement joins TRBV4-3 to TRBJ1-1; 9 nucleotides match TRBD1. Per germline, CDR1 LGHNA and CDR2 YSLEER. Trimming took 3 bases from V and 1 from J; bases not matched to a gene: 9. The CDR3 has 17 amino acids. The CDR3 protein is CASSQGPGQGQNTEAFF. Here the CDR3 DNA reads TGCGCCAGCAGCCAGGGCCCGGGACAGGGCCAGAACACTGAAGCTTTCTTT.

This clone was seen more than once but under ten times. This chain joins TRBV28 and TRBJ2-7, with D tentatively TRBD1 (6 bases). The germline V gene has CDR1 MDHEN and CDR2 SYDVKM. The CDR3 spans 16 residues. The V gene lost 6 bases and the J gene lost 0 bases, with 18 bases spanning the gap. This CDR3 reads CASSYPGDLLSYEQYF. DNA of the CDR3: TGTGCCAGCAGCTACCCAGGGGACCTTCTCTCCTACGAGCAGTACTTC.

This clone was counted a few times. The chain employs TRBV5-1 and TRBJ2-7; D is unclear. CDR3 length: 11 amino acids. Germline values: CDR1 SGHRS, CDR2 YFSETQ. Trimming pared 8 bases from V and 5 bases from J, leaving 11 bases between. The CDR3 DNA sequence: TGCGCCAGACATTCCCTCCACGAGCAGTACTTC. Its translation: CARHSLHEQYF.

This clone has more than one count but fewer than ten. This chain connects TRBV12-5 to TRBJ1-5; D perhaps matches TRBD1 (6 bases). The germline V gene has CDR1 LGHNT and CDR2 FRNRAP. V gave up 3 bases and J gave up 6 bases, with 9 bases separating them. The CDR3 length is 13 residues. The CDR3 is CASGLGGSQPQHF. DNA of the CDR3: TGTGCTAGTGGTTTAGGGGGAAGTCAGCCCCAGCATTTT. The whole variable domain, remainder taken from reference TRBV12-5 and TRBJ1-5, is DARVTQTPRHKVTEMGQEVTMRCQPILGHNTVFWYRQTMMQGLELLAYFRNRAPLDDSGMPKDRFSAEMPDATLATLKIQPSEPRDSAVYFCASGLGGSQPQHFGDGTRLSIL.

In this sample, this clone turned up a few times. V is TRBV6-5 and J is TRBJ1-1; TRBD1 matches 8 bases. CDR3 length: 15 residues. With V trimmed by 7 bases and J by 2 bases, 9 bases remained unmatched. CDR1 is MNHEY and CDR2 is SVGAGI in the germline V gene. The CDR3 is CASIKDREENTEAFF. The CDR3 bases are TGTGCCAGCATCAAGGACAGGGAGGAAAACACTGAAGCTTTCTTT.

Only a few counts were recorded for this clone. The gene calls are TRBV13 and TRBJ1-1, with a weak D call TRBD1 (5 bases). Germline V gene sequence: CDR1 PRHDT, CDR2 FYEKMQ (reference sequence). The CDR3 loop spans 14 amino acids. The V end lost 7 bases, the J end lost 5 bases, and 17 bases lay between the germline ends. CDR3 bases: TGTGCCAGCATAAACCCTACCGGGGGGACTGAAGCTTTCTTT. Translating it yields CASINPTGGTEAFF.

This clone was seen only a few times. The chain combines TRBV5-1 with TRBJ1-1, with D perhaps TRBD1 (6 bases). This CDR3 is 15 amino acids long. Trimming stripped 0 bases from V and 1 base from J, with 10 bases between. Germline values: CDR1 SGHRS, CDR2 YFSETQ. CDR3 DNA sequence: TGCGCCAGCAGCTTGGGGGGGCTGCAGAACACTGAAGCTTTCTTT. Its translation: CASSLGGLQNTEAFF.

The sample holds a few counts of this clone. This chain uses TRBV10-1 with TRBJ1-2; D call uncertain. The germline V and J ends were trimmed by 8 bases and 2 bases, with 18 bases remaining between them. This CDR3 region has 15 residues. Germline CDR1 reads WNHNN; CDR2 reads SYGVQD (reference sequence). The CDR3 is CASRLLLSKNYGYTF. The CDR3 DNA sequence: TGCGCCAGCCGCCTTTTACTGTCCAAAAACTATGGCTACACCTTC.

This clone came up once. The rearrangement joins TRBV6-1 to TRBJ1-6; D may be TRBD1 (6 bases). There are 15 residues in the CDR3. Germline V lookup: CDR1 MNHNS, CDR2 SASEGT. The V and J ends lost 6 bases and 10 bases respectively, with 19 bases between them. The chain's CDR3 is CASSTTALRGSPLHF. CDR3 bases: TGTGCCAGCAGCACGACTGCCTTAAGGGGGTCACCCCTCCACTTT.

This chain joins TRBV5-1 and TRBJ2-7; D is possibly TRBD1 (6 bases). Between the trimmed V and J ends, which lost 2 bases and 7 bases, there was a span of 16 bases. Germline V gene data show CDR1 as SGHRS and CDR2 as YFSETQ. This CDR3 spans 14 amino acids. DNA for the CDR3: TGCGCCAGCAGCTTCCAGGCAGGGGCGTTTGAGCAGTACTTC. Translated: CASSFQAGAFEQYF.

The chain employs TRBV7-9 and TRBJ2-3; tentative D call: TRBD2 (6 bases). The CDR3 sequence is 16 residues long. Germline lookup yields CDR1 SEHNR and CDR2 FQNEAQ (reference sequence). The V end lost 0 bases, the J end lost 2 bases, and 12 bases lay between the germline ends. CDR3 amino acids: CASSLAQAGLTDTQYF. In DNA form, the CDR3 reads TGTGCCAGCAGCTTAGCGCAGGCGGGGCTCACAGATACGCAGTATTTT.

The chain links TRBV30 to TRBJ2-1; possibly TRBD2 for D (7 bases). The CDR3 has 13 residues. Germline CDR1 and CDR2: GTSNPN and SVGIG (reference sequence). Trimming removed 1 base from V and 5 bases from J, with 9 bases in between. The DNA for the CDR3 is TGTGCCTGGAGTGGGGGGGGCCACAATGAGCAGTTCTTC. This sequence encodes CAWSGGGHNEQFF.

Only a few counts were recorded for this clone. The chain recombines TRBV5-4 with TRBJ2-5; the match to TRBD2 covers 10 bases. V shed 0 bases, J shed 4 bases, and the junction held 3 bases outside the gene matches. Germline CDR1 reads SGHNT; CDR2 reads YYREEE (reference sequence). CDR3 size: 15 residues. CDR3 amino acids: CASSLGGLAAETQYF. Written as DNA, the CDR3 is TGTGCCAGCAGCTTGGGAGGACTAGCGGCAGAGACCCAGTACTTC.

This clone was found a few times. The J gene is TRBJ2-5, the V gene TRBV7-6; TRBD2 aligns across 7 bases. This CDR3 is 15 amino acids long. Germline V CDR1 and CDR2: SGHVS, FNYEAQ. Unmatched junction bases numbered 4, after V lost 1 base and J lost 2 bases. The CDR3, as DNA: TGTGCCAGCAGCTTAGGGTCTAGCGGACAAGAGACCCAGTACTTC. It specifies CASSLGSSGQETQYF.

The chain employs TRBV19 and TRBJ2-5, with 7 bases lining up with TRBD1. The germline gives CDR1 LNHDA, CDR2 SQIVND (reference sequence). CDR3 length equals 14 residues. Trimming at V came to 8 bases and at J to 4 bases, leaving 10 bases not matched to a gene. The CDR3 DNA sequence: TGTGCCAGTGGGGTTACAGGGGCTGGAGAGACCCAGTACTTC. Its translation: CASGVTGAGETQYF.

This clone has just a few counts. The rearrangement uses TRBV5-1 and TRBJ2-7; 8 nucleotides line up with TRBD2. Germline V gives CDR1 SGHRS, CDR2 YFSETQ. The CDR3 has 14 amino acids. After removal of 4 bases from V and 6 bases from J, the junction contained 9 bases not matched to a gene. CDR3 region: CASSVERELFEQYF. The DNA for the CDR3 is TGCGCCAGCAGCGTGGAGCGGGAGCTGTTCGAGCAGTACTTC.

The J gene is TRBJ2-3, the V gene TRBV2; TRBD2 agrees at 7 bases. The V gene's germline CDR1 is SNHLY and CDR2 FYNNEI. V was clipped by 0 bases and J by 2 bases; unmatched bases: 8. The CDR3 sequence is 17 residues long. The CDR3 nucleotides read TGTGCCAGCAGTGAAGCGGGGCTAGCGGACCACACAGATACGCAGTATTTT. It is translated as CASSEAGLADHTDTQYF.

This clone was picked up a small number of times. The chain joins TRBV2 to TRBJ1-2; D gene ambiguous. The V and J ends lost 4 bases and 4 bases respectively, with 10 bases between them. The CDR3 is 13 residues long. The germline gives CDR1 SNHLY, CDR2 FYNNEI. CDR3 bases: TGTGCCAGCAGTGCCGGGTACGGCTATGGCTACACCTTC. Its translation: CASSAGYGYGYTF.

The sample holds a few counts of this clone. The chain joins TRBV6-5 to TRBJ1-1; tentative D call: TRBD1 (5 bases). The germline V and J ends were trimmed by 6 bases and 5 bases, with 16 bases remaining between them. CDR1 is MNHEY, CDR2 SVGAGI, per germline. CDR3 length: 14 residues. CDR3 nucleotides: TGTGCCAGCAGCATCAGGGCTGGCGGAACTGAAGCTTTCTTT. Translation: CASSIRAGGTEAFF.